Listed below are T cell receptor beta chains from one sample, sequenced in a study of shared clonotypes between healthy human individuals. Clones were read by immunoSEQ multiplex PCR, and TCRdb kept only the in-frame ones, dropping some. Of roughly 1,000,000 clones listed, 78% are singletons. Sequencing used memory CD4+ T cells from PBMCs. The receptor source for this set is a man between 18 and 35 years old in good health. Some clones in this sample may be carry-over from other donors' samples. CDR3s include the opening cysteine and the closing phenylalanine or tryptophan. D genes are given only for firm matches. A row's size may be missing; if present it is once, few, many or a size class.

D gene: .; V gene: TRBV7-3; J gene: TRBJ2-5; clone size: .; CDR3 DNA: TGTGCCAGCAGCCTAGATATGTACCAAGAGACCCAGTACTTC; CDR3 protein: CASSLDMYQETQYF
D gene: .; V gene: TRBV28; J gene: TRBJ1-3; clone size: .; CDR3 DNA: TGTGCCAGCAGTTTATTATCCCATATGGGGAAGACCTCTGGAAACACCATATATTTT; CDR3 protein: CASSLLSHMGKTSGNTIYF
D gene: .; V gene: TRBV5-6; J gene: TRBJ2-7; clone size: .; CDR3 DNA: TGTGCCAGCAGGACTTGGGGAAGAGACTACGAGCAGTACTTC; CDR3 protein: CASRTWGRDYEQYF
D gene: .; V gene: TRBV25-1; J gene: TRBJ2-7; clone size: .; CDR3 DNA: TGTGCCAGCAGTGTCAGCTCCTACGAGCAGTACTTC; CDR3 protein: CASSVSSYEQYF
D gene: .; V gene: TRBV18; J gene: TRBJ2-5; clone size: .; CDR3 DNA: TGTGCCAGCTCACCGGGGCCGGGTTCGGAGACCCAGTACTTC; CDR3 protein: CASSPGPGSETQYF
D gene: TRBD2; V gene: TRBV10-3; J gene: TRBJ2-2; clone size: .; CDR3 DNA: TGTGCCATCCGAGGTGGCGGGAGGGTCACCGGGGAGCTGTTTTTT; CDR3 protein: CAIRGGGRVTGELFF
D gene: .; V gene: TRBV10-3; J gene: TRBJ2-7; clone size: .; CDR3 DNA: TGTGCCATCAGTGTTCAGGGCTACGAGCAGTACTTC; CDR3 protein: CAISVQGYEQYF
D gene: TRBD2; V gene: TRBV5-1; J gene: TRBJ2-3; clone size: .; CDR3 DNA: TGCGCCAGCAGCACGGGACTAGCGGGAGTAACAGATACGCAGTATTTT; CDR3 protein: CASSTGLAGVTDTQYF
D gene: .; V gene: TRBV9; J gene: TRBJ2-4; clone size: .; CDR3 DNA: TGTGCCAGCAGCGTAGCAGCCAGGGGTGGGAAAAACATTCAGTACTTC; CDR3 protein: CASSVAARGGKNIQYF
D gene: .; V gene: TRBV11-2; J gene: TRBJ1-1; clone size: .; CDR3 DNA: TGTGCCAGCAGTCCCTTAACAGGGCTGGGGACTGAAGCTTTCTTT; CDR3 protein: CASSPLTGLGTEAFF
D gene: TRBD2; V gene: TRBV5-1; J gene: TRBJ2-7; clone size: .; CDR3 DNA: TGCGCCAGCAGCTTGGGACTAGCGGGAGCCCGGTACGAGCAGTACTTC; CDR3 protein: CASSLGLAGARYEQYF
D gene: .; V gene: TRBV7-7; J gene: TRBJ2-2; clone size: .; CDR3 DNA: TGTGCCAGCAGCTTATTGAGCACCGGGGAGCTGTTTTTT; CDR3 protein: CASSLLSTGELFF
D gene: .; V gene: TRBV5-6; J gene: TRBJ2-5; clone size: few; CDR3 DNA: TGTGCCAGCAGCTTGGCGGCAGCGACGGAGACCCAGTACTTC; CDR3 protein: CASSLAAATETQYF
D gene: .; V gene: TRBV10-3; J gene: TRBJ1-5; clone size: .; CDR3 DNA: TGTGCCATCAGTGGTCAGGGCGGCAATCAGCCCCAGCATTTT; CDR3 protein: CAISGQGGNQPQHF
D gene: .; V gene: TRBV19; J gene: TRBJ2-5; clone size: .; CDR3 DNA: TGTGCCAGTAGTATCGGCAGCCAAGAGACCCAGTACTTC; CDR3 protein: CASSIGSQETQYF
D gene: .; V gene: TRBV6-5; J gene: TRBJ1-4; clone size: .; CDR3 DNA: TGTGCCAGCAGAGACGATTCAACTAATGAAAAACTGTTTTTT; CDR3 protein: CASRDDSTNEKLFF
D gene: .; V gene: TRBV7-2; J gene: TRBJ1-2; clone size: .; CDR3 DNA: TGTGCCAGCAGCTTAGGGGCAGGGGCCAACTATGGCTACACCTTC; CDR3 protein: CASSLGAGANYGYTF
D gene: TRBD1; V gene: TRBV5-1; J gene: TRBJ1-2; clone size: .; CDR3 DNA: TGCGCCAGCAGCTTGGATGGACAGGGCTATTCTAACTATGGCTACACCTTC; CDR3 protein: CASSLDGQGYSNYGYTF
D gene: .; V gene: TRBV30; J gene: TRBJ1-6; clone size: .; CDR3 DNA: TGTGCCTGGAGTGTGGGAATCTCCTATAATTCACCCCTCCACTTT; CDR3 protein: CAWSVGISYNSPLHF
D gene: TRBD1; V gene: TRBV6-1; J gene: TRBJ1-5; clone size: .; CDR3 DNA: TGTGCCAGCAGTGGATGGCAGGGGGCAAATCAGCCCCAGCATTTT; CDR3 protein: CASSGWQGANQPQHF
D gene: .; V gene: TRBV5-1; J gene: TRBJ2-1; clone size: .; CDR3 DNA: TGCGCCAGCAGCTGGGACCCGCTTATCGACAATGAGCAGTTCTTC; CDR3 protein: CASSWDPLIDNEQFF
D gene: TRBD1; V gene: TRBV19; J gene: TRBJ2-7; clone size: .; CDR3 DNA: TGTGCCAGTAGCCCGGGACAGCCTATTACCTACGAGCAGTACTTC; CDR3 protein: CASSPGQPITYEQYF